This T cell receptor (beta chain) was sequenced in a study of CD8 T cells in ankylosing spondylitis. In making TCR beta libraries, quantitative 5'-RACE with molecular barcodes was used. TCRdb called the 5' RACE reads again in MiXCR, with one record for every CDR3 protein. The sample has about 440,000 distinct CDR3 sequences, roughly 17% seen once. Details on this clonotype: The target antigen is unknown.

The germline V gene has CDR1 DFQATT and CDR2 SNEGSKA (reference sequence). CDR3 size: 15 residues. Deletions cut 0 bases from V and 3 bases from J, with 12 bases between. Study results and limitations: Within ankylosing spondylitis blood, a TCR beta motif made up of under 10 highly homologous variants appeared to be characteristic. Past research had described some motif variants in reactive arthritis synovial fluid and blood. The authors found the disease-linked clones to be CD8+ and relatively rare in peripheral blood. It was reported that disease-linked clones were significantly enriched in matched ankylosing spondylitis synovial fluid.

V is TRBV20-1 and J is TRBJ2-1; D tentatively reads TRBD1 or TRBD2 (6 bases each). Source material: blood, either unsorted or a sorted T cell fraction (not recorded which). This sequence was found in a male donor with ankylosing spondylitis. CDR3 coding DNA: TGCAGTGCTAGAGATGGGGGCGGGAACTACAATGAGCAGTTCTTC. It translates to CSARDGGGNYNEQFF.